The present entry profiles one T cell receptor (beta chain) with its context. Its target is unknown. The study ran its PCR with 60 Vbeta and 13 Jbeta primers. Sequenced by immunoSEQ multiplex PCR; TCRdb stores in-frame clones only, minus some. Among roughly 150,000 clones listed, approximately 71% were seen once. This sample stems from a study of cytomegalovirus exposure and HLA in healthy donors. Study-level results: In an earlier analysis, productive rearrangement rates for most beta V segments clustered near 87% or 30%. TCR beta sequences reportedly predicted the HLA-A and HLA-B alleles of most subjects accurately. A classifier reportedly called cytomegalovirus status with high sensitivity and specificity.

The specimen was PBMCs. This receptor was obtained from a man under 40 in good health and CMV-seropositive.

CDR3 bases: TGTGCCAGCAGTTTATCAAGGGGATTACTGAATGGCTACACCTTC. It specifies CASSLSRGLLNGYTF. V and J are TRBV28 and TRBJ1-2, with D tentatively TRBD1 (5 bases). Germline V gene data show CDR1 as MDHEN and CDR2 as SYDVKM. The germline V and J ends were trimmed by 1 base and 6 bases, with 15 bases remaining between them. There are 15 residues in the CDR3.